The rows below give T cell receptor beta chains drawn from one sample of a study of cytomegalovirus exposure and HLA in healthy donors. The assay was immunoSEQ multiplex PCR, and TCRdb's table has in-frame clones only and misses some. The table lists 85,000 to 100,000 clones, more than 75% of them singletons. Sequenced sample: PBMCs. Every receptor here comes from a human donor in good health. The CDR3 runs from the conserved cysteine through the conserved F or W. Fields, in order: CDR3 DNA, CDR3 protein, V gene, CDR3 length, clone size, J gene, D gene. D genes are given only for firm matches. Size is omitted from some rows. Given values are once, few, many or a class for expanded clones.

cdr3_nt: TGTGCCAGCAGCTTGGTGTCAGGGGGGACCGGGGAGCTGTTTTTT; cdr3_aa: CASSLVSGGTGELFF; v_call: TRBV5-4; cdr3_length: 15; clone_size: few; j_call: TRBJ2-2; d_call: .
cdr3_nt: TGTGCCAGCAGCTTAGTGTACGGTGGAAACACCATATATTTT; cdr3_aa: CASSLVYGGNTIYF; v_call: TRBV7-2; cdr3_length: 14; clone_size: .; j_call: TRBJ1-3; d_call: .
cdr3_nt: TGTGCTAGTGTAAGGGAGGCTGGGGCCAACGTCCTGACTTTC; cdr3_aa: CASVREAGANVLTF; v_call: TRBV12-5; cdr3_length: 14; clone_size: .; j_call: TRBJ2-6; d_call: .
cdr3_nt: TGTGCCAGCAGCTCGGTGCATGCGGCAGCACCCCCCCAAGAGACCCAGTACTTC; cdr3_aa: CASSSVHAAAPPQETQYF; v_call: TRBV11-2; cdr3_length: 18; clone_size: once; j_call: TRBJ2-5; d_call: .
cdr3_nt: TGTGCCAGCATACAACTAGCGGGAGTTAGCACAGATACGCAGTATTTT; cdr3_aa: CASIQLAGVSTDTQYF; v_call: TRBV2; cdr3_length: 16; clone_size: .; j_call: TRBJ2-3; d_call: TRBD2
cdr3_nt: TGCGCCAGCAGCTTGGGGACAGGGTCTTCCTACGAGCAGTACTTC; cdr3_aa: CASSLGTGSSYEQYF; v_call: TRBV5-1; cdr3_length: 15; clone_size: .; j_call: TRBJ2-7; d_call: TRBD1
cdr3_nt: TGTGCCAGCAGTGGCCAACGAAGCAGGGGTTCTGGGGCCAACGTCCTGACTTTC; cdr3_aa: CASSGQRSRGSGANVLTF; v_call: TRBV6-1; cdr3_length: 18; clone_size: .; j_call: TRBJ2-6; d_call: .
cdr3_nt: TGCGCCAGCAGCTCAAACCCTCAGGGGGCCGGGGAGACCCAGTACTTC; cdr3_aa: CASSSNPQGAGETQYF; v_call: TRBV5-1; cdr3_length: 16; clone_size: .; j_call: TRBJ2-5; d_call: TRBD1
cdr3_nt: TGTGCCAGTAGAATAACAGGGGCCGACGAGCAGTACTTC; cdr3_aa: CASRITGADEQYF; v_call: TRBV19; cdr3_length: 13; clone_size: .; j_call: TRBJ2-7; d_call: TRBD1
cdr3_nt: TGCAGCGTTGAAGATCAGTTTTCAACGGGGGGCTCCTACGAGCAGTACTTC; cdr3_aa: CSVEDQFSTGGSYEQYF; v_call: TRBV29-1; cdr3_length: 17; clone_size: .; j_call: TRBJ2-7; d_call: TRBD2
cdr3_nt: TGTGCCAGTAGGTTGAGAGGGTATAATGAAAAACTGTTTTTT; cdr3_aa: CASRLRGYNEKLFF; v_call: TRBV19; cdr3_length: 14; clone_size: .; j_call: TRBJ1-4; d_call: .
cdr3_nt: TGTGCCAGCAGCGTACCGGGACAGGGGCCAGATACGCAGTATTTT; cdr3_aa: CASSVPGQGPDTQYF; v_call: TRBV9; cdr3_length: 15; clone_size: .; j_call: TRBJ2-3; d_call: TRBD1
cdr3_nt: TGCGCCAGCAGTCAATCCCGGGACAGGGATTCGGGCCAGCCCCAGCATTTT; cdr3_aa: CASSQSRDRDSGQPQHF; v_call: TRBV23-1; cdr3_length: 17; clone_size: .; j_call: TRBJ1-5; d_call: TRBD1
cdr3_nt: TGTGCCAGCAGTGTTGCGGGCCCTGGAAACACCATATATTTT; cdr3_aa: CASSVAGPGNTIYF; v_call: TRBV2; cdr3_length: 14; clone_size: .; j_call: TRBJ1-3; d_call: .
cdr3_nt: TGTGCCAGCAGCGAAGGGACTAGCGGGGTGAAGTACAATGAGCAGTTCTTC; cdr3_aa: CASSEGTSGVKYNEQFF; v_call: TRBV5-8; cdr3_length: 17; clone_size: .; j_call: TRBJ2-1; d_call: TRBD2
cdr3_nt: TGTGCCAGCAGCTTCTGGTTGGGACAGGGAACCAATCAGCCCCAGCATTTT; cdr3_aa: CASSFWLGQGTNQPQHF; v_call: TRBV5-5; cdr3_length: 17; clone_size: .; j_call: TRBJ1-5; d_call: TRBD1
cdr3_nt: TGCGCCAGCAGCCAAGTTCTCGCCGGGGAGCTGTTTTTT; cdr3_aa: CASSQVLAGELFF; v_call: TRBV4-3; cdr3_length: 13; clone_size: .; j_call: TRBJ2-2; d_call: .
cdr3_nt: TGTGCCAGCAGCGCCTGGCGGGCCCCGAGCTCCTACGAGCAGTACTTC; cdr3_aa: CASSAWRAPSSYEQYF; v_call: TRBV7-2; cdr3_length: 16; clone_size: .; j_call: TRBJ2-7; d_call: .
cdr3_nt: TGTGCCAGCAGCGGCCCCCGCGGGAGCGAGCAGTACTTC; cdr3_aa: CASSGPRGSEQYF; v_call: TRBV7-8; cdr3_length: 13; clone_size: .; j_call: TRBJ2-7; d_call: TRBD2
cdr3_nt: TGTGCCAGCAGTTACTCGTTCTCGGGACAGTTCTACGAGCAGTACTTC; cdr3_aa: CASSYSFSGQFYEQYF; v_call: TRBV6-5; cdr3_length: 16; clone_size: .; j_call: TRBJ2-7; d_call: TRBD1
cdr3_nt: TGCGCCAGCAGTGAGTCGAAGGACAGGGGGCTCACAGATACGCAGTATTTT; cdr3_aa: CASSESKDRGLTDTQYF; v_call: TRBV10-1; cdr3_length: 17; clone_size: .; j_call: TRBJ2-3; d_call: TRBD1
cdr3_nt: TGTGCCAGCAGCTACTTCTTAGGCGGGTATTACGAGCAGTACTTC; cdr3_aa: CASSYFLGGYYEQYF; v_call: TRBV7-2; cdr3_length: 15; clone_size: few; j_call: TRBJ2-7; d_call: .
cdr3_nt: TGTGCCACCAGCAGAGAGTCAGGGAGGGACTATGGCTACACCTTC; cdr3_aa: CATSRESGRDYGYTF; v_call: TRBV15; cdr3_length: 15; clone_size: .; j_call: TRBJ1-2; d_call: .
cdr3_nt: TGCGCCAGCAGCTTCGGGGACAGAATAGATGGAGATACGCAGTATTTT; cdr3_aa: CASSFGDRIDGDTQYF; v_call: TRBV5-1; cdr3_length: 16; clone_size: .; j_call: TRBJ2-3; d_call: TRBD1
cdr3_nt: TGTGCCAGCAGCCAATTAGCTGGGGCCAACGTCCTGACTTTC; cdr3_aa: CASSQLAGANVLTF; v_call: TRBV14; cdr3_length: 14; clone_size: .; j_call: TRBJ2-6; d_call: .
cdr3_nt: TGTGCCAGCAGCCAGGACCGGACAGGGGCCAACTCTGGAAACACCATATATTTT; cdr3_aa: CASSQDRTGANSGNTIYF; v_call: TRBV4-2; cdr3_length: 18; clone_size: .; j_call: TRBJ1-3; d_call: TRBD1
cdr3_nt: TGTGCCAGCCGCTCCGACAGGGACACTGAAGCTTTCTTT; cdr3_aa: CASRSDRDTEAFF; v_call: TRBV2; cdr3_length: 13; clone_size: few; j_call: TRBJ1-1; d_call: TRBD1
cdr3_nt: TGTGCCAGTCACTCGGGCCCCCCGGGGAACTATGGCTACACCTTC; cdr3_aa: CASHSGPPGNYGYTF; v_call: TRBV28; cdr3_length: 15; clone_size: .; j_call: TRBJ1-2; d_call: .
cdr3_nt: TGTGCCAGCAGCCCTCAGGGACTAACTAATGAGCAGTTCTTC; cdr3_aa: CASSPQGLTNEQFF; v_call: TRBV5-4; cdr3_length: 14; clone_size: .; j_call: TRBJ2-1; d_call: TRBD2
cdr3_nt: TGTGCCAGCAGCTTCAGATTAGGAAACACCATATATTTT; cdr3_aa: CASSFRLGNTIYF; v_call: TRBV7-2; cdr3_length: 13; clone_size: .; j_call: TRBJ1-3; d_call: .
cdr3_nt: TGTGCCAGCAGTGAACAGGAGGGGCTCGTGTATTCACCCCTCCACTTT; cdr3_aa: CASSEQEGLVYSPLHF; v_call: TRBV6-1; cdr3_length: 16; clone_size: .; j_call: TRBJ1-6; d_call: .
cdr3_nt: TGTGCCAGCAGCTCCCCTAACACTGAAGCTTTCTTT; cdr3_aa: CASSSPNTEAFF; v_call: TRBV5-4; cdr3_length: 12; clone_size: .; j_call: TRBJ1-1; d_call: .
cdr3_nt: TGTGCTAGTGGTTTGGAGACTCGGGGGGAAGCTTTCTTT; cdr3_aa: CASGLETRGEAFF; v_call: TRBV12-5; cdr3_length: 13; clone_size: once; j_call: TRBJ1-1; d_call: .
cdr3_nt: TGTGCCAGCAGCACCAGGGGGCTGGGGACAGGGGAGTACGAGCAGTACTTC; cdr3_aa: CASSTRGLGTGEYEQYF; v_call: TRBV7-9; cdr3_length: 17; clone_size: .; j_call: TRBJ2-7; d_call: TRBD1
cdr3_nt: TGTGCCAGCTCACCACGTTCCCAGGACAGAAACAAAAACATTCAGTACTTC; cdr3_aa: CASSPRSQDRNKNIQYF; v_call: TRBV18; cdr3_length: 17; clone_size: .; j_call: TRBJ2-4; d_call: .
cdr3_nt: TGCGCCAGCAGCCAAGGGTCAGTCCCCAGGGGGCCTGGAAACACCATATATTTT; cdr3_aa: CASSQGSVPRGPGNTIYF; v_call: TRBV4-3; cdr3_length: 18; clone_size: few; j_call: TRBJ1-3; d_call: TRBD1
cdr3_nt: TGTGCCAGCAGCTTGGCACGGGACAGAGCCTACAATGAGCAGTTCTTC; cdr3_aa: CASSLARDRAYNEQFF; v_call: TRBV5-4; cdr3_length: 16; clone_size: .; j_call: TRBJ2-1; d_call: TRBD1
cdr3_nt: TGTGCCAGCAGCGCCTACACAGAAAACTATGGCTACACCTTC; cdr3_aa: CASSAYTENYGYTF; v_call: TRBV5-4; cdr3_length: 14; clone_size: .; j_call: TRBJ1-2; d_call: .
cdr3_nt: TGTGCCAGCAGTCTAGCGGCCGCCTACAATGAGCAGTTCTTC; cdr3_aa: CASSLAAAYNEQFF; v_call: TRBV5-4; cdr3_length: 14; clone_size: .; j_call: TRBJ2-1; d_call: TRBD2
cdr3_nt: TGTGCCAGCAGCGCGACTAGCGCCCCGTACAATGAGCAGTTCTTC; cdr3_aa: CASSATSAPYNEQFF; v_call: TRBV9; cdr3_length: 15; clone_size: .; j_call: TRBJ2-1; d_call: TRBD2
cdr3_nt: TGTGCCTGGACACGGCGGCCCTATGGCTACACCTTC; cdr3_aa: CAWTRRPYGYTF; v_call: TRBV30; cdr3_length: 12; clone_size: few; j_call: TRBJ1-2; d_call: .
cdr3_nt: TGCGCCAGCAGCCCGGTGGGGGGGGCGAACACTGAAGCTTTCTTT; cdr3_aa: CASSPVGGANTEAFF; v_call: TRBV5-1; cdr3_length: 15; clone_size: .; j_call: TRBJ1-1; d_call: .
cdr3_nt: TGTGCCAGAAGCCCGACGACAGGGAACGAGAGCAATCAGCCCCAGCATTTT; cdr3_aa: CARSPTTGNESNQPQHF; v_call: TRBV5-3; cdr3_length: 17; clone_size: .; j_call: TRBJ1-5; d_call: TRBD1
cdr3_nt: TGTGCCAGCAGCCCGGGACTAGCGGGGGTAGGTGAGCAGTTCTTC; cdr3_aa: CASSPGLAGVGEQFF; v_call: TRBV5-6; cdr3_length: 15; clone_size: .; j_call: TRBJ2-1; d_call: TRBD2
cdr3_nt: TGTGCCAGCAGCTTGGGACAGGGGAGCTATGGCTACACCTTC; cdr3_aa: CASSLGQGSYGYTF; v_call: TRBV5-4; cdr3_length: 14; clone_size: few; j_call: TRBJ1-2; d_call: TRBD1
cdr3_nt: TGTGCCAGTAGTGCCGACAGGGTAGCTGAAGCTTTCTTT; cdr3_aa: CASSADRVAEAFF; v_call: TRBV19; cdr3_length: 13; clone_size: once; j_call: TRBJ1-1; d_call: TRBD1
cdr3_nt: TGCGCCAGCAGCTTGGGGGGGGACCTAATGAACACTGAAGCTTTCTTT; cdr3_aa: CASSLGGDLMNTEAFF; v_call: TRBV5-1; cdr3_length: 16; clone_size: .; j_call: TRBJ1-1; d_call: .
cdr3_nt: TGTGCCAGCAGCCCTAGATCCGGTAATTCCTACAATGAGCAGTTCTTC; cdr3_aa: CASSPRSGNSYNEQFF; v_call: TRBV9; cdr3_length: 16; clone_size: .; j_call: TRBJ2-1; d_call: .
cdr3_nt: TGCGCCAGCAGCCCGGCGGAGTGGCCCCAGTACTTC; cdr3_aa: CASSPAEWPQYF; v_call: TRBV5-1; cdr3_length: 12; clone_size: .; j_call: TRBJ2-5; d_call: .
cdr3_nt: TGTGCCAGCAGTTACAGGGGAGGTGAAAAACTGTTTTTT; cdr3_aa: CASSYRGGEKLFF; v_call: TRBV6-6; cdr3_length: 13; clone_size: few; j_call: TRBJ1-4; d_call: .
cdr3_nt: TGTGCCAGCGGTAGACAGGGGGCGTACGAGCAGTACTTC; cdr3_aa: CASGRQGAYEQYF; v_call: TRBV2; cdr3_length: 13; clone_size: .; j_call: TRBJ2-7; d_call: TRBD1
cdr3_nt: TGTGCCACCAGCAGAGAGTTGGGGCGGACAGGCAGCTCTGGAAACACCATATATTTT; cdr3_aa: CATSRELGRTGSSGNTIYF; v_call: TRBV15; cdr3_length: 19; clone_size: .; j_call: TRBJ1-3; d_call: TRBD1